The 9 T cell receptor beta chains below come from one sample, sequenced in a study of post-analysis software for immune sequencing data. Sequencing libraries made from TCR beta cDNA carried unique molecular identifiers. Via MiXCR, TCRdb re-called the PCR reads, giving one row per CDR3 protein. The profile shows about 770,000 distinct CDR3 sequences, 40% to 55% of them singletons. Study-level findings and limits: In patients, TRBV5-6, TRBV5-1 and TRBV20-1 belonged to several TRBV segments found more frequently than in controls.

Which antigens these TCRs recognize remains unknown. The sample taken for sequencing was blood. Receptor source: a girl between 5 and 17 years old with multiple sclerosis.

This clonotype was seen only a few times. The gene calls are TRBV20-1 and TRBJ2-1, with TRBD2 matching 14 bases. The germline V gene encodes CDR1 DFQATT and CDR2 SNEGSKA (reference sequence). V lost 6 bases, J lost 5 bases, and 9 bases stayed unmatched. The CDR3 covers 16 residues. CDR3 sequence: CSASRTSGRRDNEQFF. DNA for the CDR3: TGCAGTGCCAGCCGGACTAGCGGGAGGAGGGACAATGAGCAGTTCTTC.

The genes are TRBV7-2 and TRBJ2-1, with 9 bases identical to TRBD1. The length of the CDR3 is 15 residues. J was trimmed by 4 bases and V by 2 bases; bases with no gene match: 3. The germline gives CDR1 SGHTA, CDR2 FQGNSA. CDR3 amino acids: CASSLPDRGYNEQFF. The CDR3 region has the DNA TGTGCCAGCAGCTTACCGGACAGGGGATACAATGAGCAGTTCTTC.

CDR3 DNA: TGCAGTGCTAGGTGGGGACTAGAGGTCACAGATACGCAGTATTTT. It codes for CSARWGLEVTDTQYF. V and J are TRBV20-1 and TRBJ2-3, with 8 nucleotides matching TRBD2. CDR3 length: 15 amino acids. In germline, CDR1 is DFQATT, CDR2 SNEGSKA (reference sequence). Losses at the gene ends were 3 bases for V and 2 bases for J; bases not matched to a gene: 7.

The chain is built from TRBV2 and TRBJ1-4; D perhaps matches TRBD1 (6 bases). Germline V gene data show CDR1 as SNHLY and CDR2 as FYNNEI. The CDR3 is made up of 17 amino acids. V lost 7 bases, J lost 0 bases, and 18 bases lay in between. The CDR3 nucleotides read TGTGCCAGCACCATTGACAGGACCCTAGCAACTAATGAAAAACTGTTTTTT. This encodes CASTIDRTLATNEKLFF.

This clonotype occurred a few times. This chain connects TRBV3-1 to TRBJ2-4; TRBD2 matches 7 bases. V lost 7 bases, J lost 7 bases, and 7 bases stayed unmatched. Germline-derived CDR1 and CDR2 are LGHDT and YNNKEL (reference sequence). The CDR3 is made up of 13 amino acids. CDR3 in amino acids: CASTKAGLNIQYF. In nucleotides, the CDR3 is TGTGCCAGCACCAAAGCGGGACTCAACATTCAGTACTTC.

V gene TRBV7-8 combines with J gene TRBJ2-5; TRBD2 matches at 13 bases. In germline, CDR1 is SGHVS, CDR2 FQNEAQ. The CDR3 contains 18 residues. J gave up 7 bases and V 5 bases, and 16 bases lay outside the gene matches. The CDR3 DNA is TGTGCCAGCAGCCCCCGGACTAGCGGGAGTACTTGGGGTGGGACCCAGTACTTC. It yields the protein CASSPRTSGSTWGGTQYF.

This clonotype was seen a few times. The chain is built from TRBV29-1 and TRBJ1-1; 8 nucleotides match TRBD1. Losses at the gene ends were 3 bases for V and 7 bases for J; bases not matched to a gene: 7. This CDR3 is built from 13 residues. The germline V gene has CDR1 SQVTM and CDR2 ANQGSEA. The CDR3 here is CSVDPRGLGEAFF. CDR3 in DNA: TGCAGCGTTGACCCCAGGGGGCTAGGTGAAGCTTTCTTT.

V is TRBV20-1 and J is TRBJ2-7, with 7 bases lining up with TRBD2. TRBJ2-5 explains the end of the DNA better; the J call may be wrong. Germline CDR1 is DFQATT and CDR2 is SNEGSKA (reference sequence). The CDR3 has 15 residues. CDR3 loop: CSAMDTAGVMETQYF. The CDR3 DNA reads TGCAGTGCTATGGACACGGCGGGAGTAATGGAGACCCAGTACTTC.

The chain links TRBV29-1 to TRBJ2-1, with TRBD2 identical over 9 bases. The CDR3 loop spans 13 amino acids. Germline V gene sequence: CDR1 SQVTM, CDR2 ANQGSEA. Trimming cost V 4 bases and J 7 bases; bases outside gene matches: 5. The DNA of the CDR3 is TGCAGCGTTGTAGCGGGAGTAGGGAATGAGCAGTTCTTC. Protein: CSVVAGVGNEQFF.